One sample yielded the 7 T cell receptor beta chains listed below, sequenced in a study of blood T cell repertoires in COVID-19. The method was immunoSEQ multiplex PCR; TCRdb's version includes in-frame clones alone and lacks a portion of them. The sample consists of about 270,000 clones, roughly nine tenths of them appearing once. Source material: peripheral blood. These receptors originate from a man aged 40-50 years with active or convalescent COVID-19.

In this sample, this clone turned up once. The CDR3 DNA reads as TGTGCCAGCAATCCGACTAGCGGCCAAGAGACCCAGTACTTC. Encoded protein: CASNPTSGQETQYF. This chain uses TRBV2 with TRBJ2-5, with 9 bases aligning to TRBD2. The CDR3 is 14 amino acids. Trimming removed 7 bases from V and 1 base from J; junction bases left unmatched: 4. Germline CDR1 SNHLY, CDR2 FYNNEI.

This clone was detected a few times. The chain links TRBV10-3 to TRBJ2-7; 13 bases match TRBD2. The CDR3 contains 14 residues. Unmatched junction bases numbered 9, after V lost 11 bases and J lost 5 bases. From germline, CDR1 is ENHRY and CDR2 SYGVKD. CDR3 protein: CAAQAGTSGNEQYF. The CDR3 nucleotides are TGTGCCGCCCAAGCCGGGACTAGCGGGAACGAGCAGTACTTC.

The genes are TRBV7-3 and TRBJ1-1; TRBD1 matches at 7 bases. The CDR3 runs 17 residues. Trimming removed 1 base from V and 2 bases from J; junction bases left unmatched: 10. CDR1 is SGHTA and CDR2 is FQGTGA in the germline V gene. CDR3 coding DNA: TGTGCCAGCAGCTTAATAGCCCGACAGGGCCCAAACACTGAAGCTTTCTTT. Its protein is CASSLIARQGPNTEAFF.

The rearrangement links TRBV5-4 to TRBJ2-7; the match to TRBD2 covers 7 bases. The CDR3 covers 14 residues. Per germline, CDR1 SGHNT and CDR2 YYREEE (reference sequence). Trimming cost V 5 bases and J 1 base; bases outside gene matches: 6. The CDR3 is CASSSGTMSYEQYF. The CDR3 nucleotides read TGTGCCAGCAGTTCCGGGACTATGTCCTACGAGCAGTACTTC.

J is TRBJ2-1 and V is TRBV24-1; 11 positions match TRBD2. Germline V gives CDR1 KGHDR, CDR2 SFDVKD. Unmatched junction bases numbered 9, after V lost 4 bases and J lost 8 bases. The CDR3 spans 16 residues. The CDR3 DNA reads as TGTGCCACCAGTGACCGACTGGCTAGCGGGAGGCATGAGCAGTTCTTC. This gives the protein CATSDRLASGRHEQFF.

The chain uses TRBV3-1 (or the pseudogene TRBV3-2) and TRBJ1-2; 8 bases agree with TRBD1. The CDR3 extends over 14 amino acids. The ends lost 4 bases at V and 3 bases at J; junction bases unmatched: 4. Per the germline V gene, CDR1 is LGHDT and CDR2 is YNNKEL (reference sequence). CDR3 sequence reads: CASSPGTGDYGYTF. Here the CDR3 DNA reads TGTGCCAGCAGCCCCGGGACAGGAGACTATGGCTACACCTTC.

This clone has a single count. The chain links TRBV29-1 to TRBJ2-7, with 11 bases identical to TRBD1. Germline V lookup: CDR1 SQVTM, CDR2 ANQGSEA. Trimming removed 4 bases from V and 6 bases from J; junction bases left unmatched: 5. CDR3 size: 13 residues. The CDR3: CSVVLGQGAEQYF. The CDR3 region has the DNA TGCAGCGTTGTCCTAGGACAGGGGGCCGAGCAGTACTTC.